This T cell receptor beta chain was sequenced in a study of blood T cell repertoires in COVID-19. Whole-study context: From T cells, B-cell-depleted T cells, or PBMCs came the material, which was cDNA or gDNA.

V gave up 3 bases and J gave up 6 bases, with 9 bases separating them. The CDR3 runs to 12 residues. Per the germline V gene, CDR1 is SGHTA and CDR2 is FQGNSA. Clones were sequenced by immunoSEQ multiplex PCR, and TCRdb holds only the in-frame ones, with some missing. The sample lists fewer than 200,000 clones, around 83% occurring once. The sample was peripheral blood. V and J are TRBV7-2 and TRBJ2-7; unclear D gene. The TCR was taken from a human donor in a cohort sampled during active COVID-19. The DNA for the CDR3 is TGTGCCAGCAGCTTTCCTCGCGCCGAGCAGTACTTC. This encodes CASSFPRAEQYF.